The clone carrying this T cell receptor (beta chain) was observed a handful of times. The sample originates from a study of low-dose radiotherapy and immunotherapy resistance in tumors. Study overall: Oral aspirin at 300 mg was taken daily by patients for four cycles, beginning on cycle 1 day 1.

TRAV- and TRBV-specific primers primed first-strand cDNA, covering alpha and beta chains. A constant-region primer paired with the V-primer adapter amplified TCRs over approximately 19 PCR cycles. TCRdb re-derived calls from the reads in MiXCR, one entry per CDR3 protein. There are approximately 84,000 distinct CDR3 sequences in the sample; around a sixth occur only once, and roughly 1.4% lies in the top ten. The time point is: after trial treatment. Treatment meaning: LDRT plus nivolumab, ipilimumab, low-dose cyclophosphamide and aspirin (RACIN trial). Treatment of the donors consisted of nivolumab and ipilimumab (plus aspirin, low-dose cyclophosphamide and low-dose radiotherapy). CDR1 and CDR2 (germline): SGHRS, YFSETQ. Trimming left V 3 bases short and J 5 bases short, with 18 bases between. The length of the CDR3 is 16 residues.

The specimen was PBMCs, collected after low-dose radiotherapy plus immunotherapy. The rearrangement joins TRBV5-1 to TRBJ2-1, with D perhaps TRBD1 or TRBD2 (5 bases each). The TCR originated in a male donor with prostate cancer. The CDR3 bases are TGCGCCAGCAGCTCCGAGCCAGGGCTGGGGGACAATGAGCAGTTCTTC. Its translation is CASSSEPGLGDNEQFF.